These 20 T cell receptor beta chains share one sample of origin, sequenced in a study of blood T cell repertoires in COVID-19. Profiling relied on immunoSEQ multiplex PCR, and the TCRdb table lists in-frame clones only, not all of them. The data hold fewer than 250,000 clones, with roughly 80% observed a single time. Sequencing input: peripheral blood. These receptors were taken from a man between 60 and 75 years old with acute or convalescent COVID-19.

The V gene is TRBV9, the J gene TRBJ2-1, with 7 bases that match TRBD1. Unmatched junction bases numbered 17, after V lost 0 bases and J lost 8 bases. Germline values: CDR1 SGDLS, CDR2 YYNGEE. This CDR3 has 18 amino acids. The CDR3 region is CASSVVERDRVRVDEQFF. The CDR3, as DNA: TGTGCCAGCAGCGTAGTAGAACGAGACAGGGTCAGGGTCGATGAGCAGTTCTTC.

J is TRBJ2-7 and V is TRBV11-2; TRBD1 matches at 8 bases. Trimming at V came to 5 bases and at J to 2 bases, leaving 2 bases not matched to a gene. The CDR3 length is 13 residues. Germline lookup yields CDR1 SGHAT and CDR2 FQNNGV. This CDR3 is CASSRDRPYEQYF. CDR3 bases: TGTGCCAGCAGCAGGGACAGGCCCTACGAGCAGTACTTC.

The CDR3 region is CASSWGTGTREAFF. The CDR3 DNA reads as TGTGCCAGCAGCTGGGGGACAGGGACAAGAGAAGCTTTCTTT. The chain joins TRBV5-6 to TRBJ1-1; 9 bases align to TRBD1. The CDR3 spans 14 residues. The V gene end was trimmed by 3 bases and the J gene end by 8 bases; junction bases not matched to a gene: 8. CDR1 is SGHDT, CDR2 YYEEEE, per germline. The complete variable domain, with remaining parts taken from reference TRBV5-6 and TRBJ1-1, reads DAGVTQSPTHLIKTRGQQVTLRCSPKSGHDTVSWYQQALGQGPQFIFQYYEEEERQRGNFPDRFSGHQFPNYSSELNVNALLLGDSALYLCASSWGTGTREAFFGQGTRLTVV.

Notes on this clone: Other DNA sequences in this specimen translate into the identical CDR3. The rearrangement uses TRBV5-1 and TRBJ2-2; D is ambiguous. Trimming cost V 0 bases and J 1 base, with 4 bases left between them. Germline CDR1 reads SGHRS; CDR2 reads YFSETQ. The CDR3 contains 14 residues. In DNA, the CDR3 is TGCGCCAGCAGCTTGGCTGTGAACACCGGGGAGCTGTTTTTT. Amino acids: CASSLAVNTGELFF.

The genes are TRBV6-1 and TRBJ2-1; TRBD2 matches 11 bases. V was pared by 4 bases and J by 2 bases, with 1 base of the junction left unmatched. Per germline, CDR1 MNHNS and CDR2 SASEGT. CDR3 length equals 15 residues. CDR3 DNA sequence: TGTGCCAGCAGTGTAGCGGGAGGGACCTACAATGAGCAGTTCTTC. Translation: CASSVAGGTYNEQFF.

CDR3 in amino acids: CASQSGVNEQYF. CDR3 in DNA: TGTGCCAGCCAGAGCGGGGTGAACGAGCAGTACTTC. The genes are TRBV27 and TRBJ2-7, with 7 bases aligning to TRBD2. Per germline, CDR1 MNHEY and CDR2 SMNVEV (reference sequence). Trimming took 8 bases from V and 5 from J; bases not matched to a gene: 6. This CDR3 region has 12 residues.

The CDR3 loop reads CAISESRGSGGETQYF. Here the CDR3 DNA reads TGTGCCATCAGTGAGTCGCGAGGTAGCGGAGGGGAGACCCAGTACTTC. V usage is TRBV10-3 and J usage is TRBJ2-7; a possible D gene is TRBD2 (6 bases). TRBJ2-5 matches the DNA end more closely, so the J call is doubtful. This CDR3 spans 16 amino acids. Per germline, CDR1 ENHRY and CDR2 SYGVKD.

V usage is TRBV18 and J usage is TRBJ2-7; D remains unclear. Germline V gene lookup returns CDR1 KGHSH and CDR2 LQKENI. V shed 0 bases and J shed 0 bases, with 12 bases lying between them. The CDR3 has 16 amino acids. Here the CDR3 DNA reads TGTGCCAGCTCACCACCGGGCCGTTCCCACTCCTACGAGCAGTACTTC. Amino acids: CASSPPGRSHSYEQYF.

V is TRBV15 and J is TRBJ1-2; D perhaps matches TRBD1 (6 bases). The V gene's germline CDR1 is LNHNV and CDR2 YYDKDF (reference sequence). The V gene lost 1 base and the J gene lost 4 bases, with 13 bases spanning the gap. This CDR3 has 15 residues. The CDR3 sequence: CATSRGRQELYGYTF. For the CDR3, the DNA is TGTGCCACCAGCAGAGGAAGACAGGAGCTCTATGGCTACACCTTC.

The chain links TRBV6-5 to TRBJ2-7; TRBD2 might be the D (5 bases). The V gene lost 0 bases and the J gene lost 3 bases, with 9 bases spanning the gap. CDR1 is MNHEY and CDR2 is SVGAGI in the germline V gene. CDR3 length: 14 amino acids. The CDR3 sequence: CASSYSPGNYEQYF. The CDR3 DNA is TGTGCCAGCAGTTACTCCCCGGGGAACTACGAGCAGTACTTC.

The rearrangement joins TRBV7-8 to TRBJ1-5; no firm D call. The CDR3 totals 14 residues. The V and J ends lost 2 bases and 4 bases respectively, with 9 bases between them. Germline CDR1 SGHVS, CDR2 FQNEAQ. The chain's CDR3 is CASSLSGGNQPQHF. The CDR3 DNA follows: TGTGCCAGCAGCTTATCAGGTGGTAATCAGCCCCAGCATTTT.

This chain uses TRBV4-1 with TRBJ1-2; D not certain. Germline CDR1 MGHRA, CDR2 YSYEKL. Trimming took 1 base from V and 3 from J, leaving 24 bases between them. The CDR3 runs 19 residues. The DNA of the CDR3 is TGCGCCAGCAGCCAAGTTTTTCATGTTACGGCCAGGTCGTACTATGGCTACACCTTC. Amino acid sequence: CASSQVFHVTARSYYGYTF.

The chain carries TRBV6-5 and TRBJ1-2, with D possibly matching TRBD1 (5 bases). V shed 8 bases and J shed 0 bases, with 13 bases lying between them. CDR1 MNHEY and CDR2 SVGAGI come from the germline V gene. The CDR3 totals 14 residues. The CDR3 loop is CASCRQTPNYGYTF. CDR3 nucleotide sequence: TGTGCCAGCTGTCGACAGACCCCTAACTATGGCTACACCTTC.

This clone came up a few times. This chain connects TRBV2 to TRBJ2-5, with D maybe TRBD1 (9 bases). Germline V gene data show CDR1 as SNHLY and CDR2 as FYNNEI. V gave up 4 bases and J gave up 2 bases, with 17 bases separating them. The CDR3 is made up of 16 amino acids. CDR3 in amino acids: CASSGQGVAGQETQYF. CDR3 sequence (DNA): TGTGCCAGCAGTGGACAGGGGGTAGCGGGGCAAGAGACCCAGTACTTC.

CDR3 protein: CATSDSRASARVNEQFF. The CDR3 DNA reads TGTGCCACCAGTGATTCCCGTGCTAGCGCGAGGGTCAATGAGCAGTTCTTC. The rearrangement links TRBV24-1 to TRBJ2-1; tentatively, D is TRBD2 (6 bases). The V end lost 2 bases, the J end lost 6 bases, and 19 bases lay between the germline ends. There are 17 residues in the CDR3. CDR1 and CDR2 from the germline V gene are KGHDR and SFDVKD.

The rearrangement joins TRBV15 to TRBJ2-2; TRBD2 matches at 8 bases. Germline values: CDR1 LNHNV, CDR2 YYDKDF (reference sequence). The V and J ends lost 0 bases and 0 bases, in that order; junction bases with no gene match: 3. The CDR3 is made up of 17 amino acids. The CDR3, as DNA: TGTGCCACCAGCAGAGATGGAGCGGGGGCGAACACCGGGGAGCTGTTTTTT. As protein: CATSRDGAGANTGELFF.

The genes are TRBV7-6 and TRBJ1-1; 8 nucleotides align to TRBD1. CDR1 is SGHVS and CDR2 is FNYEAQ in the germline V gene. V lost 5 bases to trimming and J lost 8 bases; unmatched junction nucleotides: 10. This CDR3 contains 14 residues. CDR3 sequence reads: CASSLTNTGGEAFF. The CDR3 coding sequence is TGTGCCAGCAGCCTAACAAATACAGGGGGGGAAGCTTTCTTT.

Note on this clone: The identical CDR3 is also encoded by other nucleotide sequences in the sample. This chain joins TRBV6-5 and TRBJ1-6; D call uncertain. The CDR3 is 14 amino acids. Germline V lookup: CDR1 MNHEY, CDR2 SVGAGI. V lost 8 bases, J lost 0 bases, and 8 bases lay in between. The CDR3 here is CASRSSSYNSPLHF. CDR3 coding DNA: TGTGCCAGCCGTTCGAGCTCCTATAATTCACCCCTCCACTTT.

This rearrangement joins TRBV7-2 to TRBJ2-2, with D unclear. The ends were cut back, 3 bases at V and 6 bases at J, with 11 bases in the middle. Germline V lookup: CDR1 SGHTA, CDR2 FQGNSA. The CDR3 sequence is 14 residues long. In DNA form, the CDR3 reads TGTGCCAGCAGCTTTTACTACTTGGCCGGGGAGCTGTTTTTT. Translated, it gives CASSFYYLAGELFF.

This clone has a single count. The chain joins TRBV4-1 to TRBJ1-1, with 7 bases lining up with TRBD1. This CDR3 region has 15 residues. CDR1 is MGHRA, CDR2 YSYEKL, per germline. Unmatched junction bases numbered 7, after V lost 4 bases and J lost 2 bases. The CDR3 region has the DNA TGCGCCAGCAGCCTTACAGGGGCACTAAACACTGAAGCTTTCTTT. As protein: CASSLTGALNTEAFF.